Listed here are 27 T cell receptor beta chains from one sample, sequenced in a study of cytomegalovirus exposure and HLA in healthy donors. With 60 Vbeta and 13 Jbeta primers, the PCR was carried out. The protocol was immunoSEQ multiplex PCR, while the TCRdb copy is restricted to in-frame clones and leaves out a portion. The repertoire holds fewer than 200,000 clones, with about 82% as singletons. Sample: PBMCs. Source of these receptors: a young woman in good health and CMV-seronegative.

This chain connects TRBV30 to TRBJ1-1; D perhaps matches TRBD1 (5 bases). The CDR3 extends over 13 amino acids. Trimming took off 5 bases at V and 6 bases at J, with 16 bases between the two ends. Germline-derived CDR1 and CDR2 are GTSNPN and SVGIG (reference sequence). CDR3 loop: CAWAGGVNAEAFF. The CDR3 nucleotides read TGTGCCTGGGCCGGAGGGGTTAACGCTGAAGCTTTCTTT.

The V call is TRBV29-1, the J call TRBJ1-2; D uncertain. The CDR3 runs to 12 residues. Germline values: CDR1 SQVTM, CDR2 ANQGSEA. V was shortened by 5 bases and J by 0 bases, with 7 bases between the two germline ends. The CDR3 here is CSVLGANYGYTF. Written as DNA, the CDR3 is TGCAGCGTTCTGGGAGCTAACTATGGCTACACCTTC.

The V call is TRBV28, the J call TRBJ2-7; TRBD2 matches at 12 bases. The CDR3 covers 16 residues. Germline loops: CDR1 MDHEN, CDR2 SYDVKM. V was pared by 2 bases and J by 2 bases, with 4 bases of the junction left unmatched. CDR3 loop: CASSLVLAGGPYEQYF. The DNA of the CDR3 is TGTGCCAGCAGTTTAGTTCTAGCGGGAGGGCCCTACGAGCAGTACTTC.

This clone was seen only once. This chain joins TRBV5-1 and TRBJ1-2, with TRBD1 as a possible D gene (6 bases). The CDR3 runs to 17 residues. CDR1 is SGHRS and CDR2 is YFSETQ in the germline V gene. The V gene lost 3 bases and the J gene lost 2 bases, with 20 bases spanning the gap. Here the CDR3 DNA reads TGCGCCAGCAGCTCCGGCGGGTACCAGGGGTACAACTATGGCTACACCTTC. It specifies CASSSGGYQGYNYGYTF.

This chain uses TRBV5-4 with TRBJ2-7, with 9 positions matching TRBD1. With 3 bases clipped from V and 1 base from J, the junction kept 11 bases outside the gene matches. From germline, CDR1 is SGHNT and CDR2 YYREEE (reference sequence). The CDR3 is 17 residues long. CDR3 sequence (DNA): TGTGCCAGCAGCTCTTACGCCGGGACAGGGCCTTCCTACGAGCAGTACTTC. Translation gives CASSSYAGTGPSYEQYF.

This sequence joins TRBV2 and TRBJ1-4; maybe TRBD1 (6 bases). CDR3 length: 15 amino acids. CDR1 is SNHLY and CDR2 is FYNNEI in the germline V gene. V lost 7 bases, J lost 3 bases, and 15 bases lay in between. CDR3 DNA: TGTGCCAGCAAACTGGGGGGGGCTGCTAATGAAAAACTGTTTTTT. It encodes CASKLGGAANEKLFF.

V gene TRBV19 combines with J gene TRBJ1-1; 7 bases agree with TRBD1. Trimming cost V 4 bases and J 0 bases; bases outside gene matches: 2. CDR3 length equals 14 residues. CDR1 is LNHDA and CDR2 is SQIVND in the germline V gene (reference sequence). The CDR3 nucleotides are TGTGCCAGTAGTACGGGACAGTTGAACACTGAAGCTTTCTTT. Protein: CASSTGQLNTEAFF.

This chain uses TRBV19 with TRBJ2-7, with D possibly TRBD2 on 6 matching bases. The germline V gene has CDR1 LNHDA and CDR2 SQIVND (reference sequence). Trimming cost V 2 bases and J 3 bases, with 17 bases left between them. The CDR3 runs to 16 residues. CDR3 nucleotide sequence: TGTGCCAGTAGTATATCAAGGAGCGCGGGAAACTACGAGCAGTACTTC. Protein: CASSISRSAGNYEQYF.

The count of this clone is one. The J gene is TRBJ2-1, the V gene TRBV12-5; tentatively, D is TRBD2 (6 bases). The V gene's germline CDR1 is LGHNT and CDR2 FRNRAP. This CDR3 comprises 11 residues. Deletions cut 6 bases from V and 10 bases from J, with 10 bases between. CDR3 coding DNA: TGTGCTAGTGGGTATAGCGGCGAGCAGTTCTTC. The encoded protein is CASGYSGEQFF.

The sample holds a few counts of this clone. This rearrangement joins TRBV6-1 to TRBJ1-5; TRBD1 is a possible D gene (5 bases). The V end was cut by 6 bases, the J end by 7 bases, with 16 bases between. Per the germline V gene, CDR1 is MNHNS and CDR2 is SASEGT. This CDR3 is built from 14 residues. The CDR3 loop is CASRRQGGYQPQHF. CDR3 bases: TGTGCCAGCAGAAGGCAGGGAGGGTACCAGCCCCAGCATTTT.

The chain combines TRBV18 with TRBJ1-1, with D possibly being TRBD1 (5 bases). Germline CDR1 reads KGHSH; CDR2 reads LQKENI. The CDR3 is made up of 13 amino acids. Trimming took off 5 bases at V and 3 bases at J, with 10 bases between the two ends. This CDR3 is CASSSGGDTEAFF. The CDR3 region has the DNA TGTGCCAGCTCATCGGGGGGAGACACTGAAGCTTTCTTT.

This chain uses TRBV6-5 with TRBJ1-1; D is uncertain. The CDR3 contains 13 residues. The ends were cut back, 3 bases at V and 3 bases at J, with 8 bases in the middle. Germline CDR1 MNHEY, CDR2 SVGAGI. The CDR3 loop reads CASSYTIYTEAFF. DNA for the CDR3: TGTGCCAGCAGTTATACAATTTACACTGAAGCTTTCTTT.

J is TRBJ1-2 and V is TRBV6-1; 8 positions match TRBD1. V was pared by 4 bases and J by 4 bases, with 2 bases of the junction left unmatched. Looked up from germline, CDR1 is MNHNS and CDR2 is SASEGT. The CDR3 covers 13 residues. DNA of the CDR3: TGTGCCAGCAGTGGGACAGGGATCTATGGCTACACCTTC. Translation gives CASSGTGIYGYTF.

The rearrangement uses TRBV4-2 and TRBJ1-2; 8 nucleotides line up with TRBD1. V was clipped by 5 bases and J by 2 bases; unmatched bases: 4. The V gene's germline CDR1 is LGHNA and CDR2 YNFKEQ. The CDR3 is made up of 14 amino acids. This CDR3 is CASSFRDRNYGYTF. The CDR3 DNA is TGTGCCAGCAGCTTCCGGGACAGGAACTATGGCTACACCTTC.

This chain connects TRBV21-1 to TRBJ2-7; TRBD1 reflects the table's D call only, with no check against the DNA. TRBV21-1 is noted as a pseudogene. The CDR3 is 14 residues long. The CDR3 region has the DNA TGTGCCAGCAGCTTACAGGGGCTTGGGGGCGAGCAGTACTTC. Translated, it gives CASSLQGLGGEQYF.

This chain uses TRBV7-3 with TRBJ2-3; D remains unclear. The V end was cut by 5 bases, the J end by 1 base, with 16 bases between. Per germline, CDR1 SGHTA and CDR2 FQGTGA. This CDR3 is built from 16 residues. The CDR3: CASSPTGVFGTDTQYF. CDR3 coding DNA: TGTGCCAGCAGCCCGACCGGAGTTTTCGGCACAGATACGCAGTATTTT.

The chain uses TRBV5-1 and TRBJ2-6; the D gene is possibly TRBD1 (6 bases). Germline V gives CDR1 SGHRS, CDR2 YFSETQ. Trimming stripped 4 bases from V and 0 bases from J, with 20 bases between. The CDR3 extends over 19 amino acids. CDR3 region: CASSRPNRQASSGANVLTF. CDR3 DNA: TGCGCCAGCAGCCGACCTAACCGACAGGCTAGCTCTGGGGCCAACGTCCTGACTTTC.

V gene TRBV27 combines with J gene TRBJ1-5; 7 nucleotides agree with TRBD1. This CDR3 contains 15 residues. V shed 6 bases, J shed 6 bases, and the junction held 11 bases outside the gene matches. The germline V gene encodes CDR1 MNHEY and CDR2 SMNVEV (reference sequence). Written as DNA, the CDR3 is TGTGCCAGCAGCCCCAGACAGGGCCTGGGTCAGCCCCAGCATTTT. Encoded protein: CASSPRQGLGQPQHF.

This clone turned up a few times. The chain employs TRBV5-4 and TRBJ2-7; D might be TRBD2 (5 bases). This CDR3 is 13 amino acids long. V dropped 0 bases and J dropped 6 bases, with 10 bases sitting between them. From germline, CDR1 is SGHNT and CDR2 YYREEE (reference sequence). This CDR3 is CASSLVVGVEQYF. In DNA, the CDR3 is TGTGCCAGCAGCTTGGTCGTCGGGGTCGAGCAGTACTTC.

The chain recombines TRBV19 with TRBJ2-7, with D perhaps matching TRBD1 (6 bases). CDR1 is LNHDA and CDR2 is SQIVND in the germline V gene (reference sequence). The CDR3 is 14 residues long. V lost 4 bases to trimming and J lost 3 bases, with 13 bases between them. The chain's CDR3 is CASSTTGLVYEQYF. The CDR3 bases are TGTGCCAGTAGTACTACAGGGTTAGTCTACGAGCAGTACTTC.

The V call is TRBV27, the J call TRBJ2-7; no clear D gene. CDR1 MNHEY and CDR2 SMNVEV come from the germline V gene (reference sequence). The CDR3 covers 14 residues. The ends were cut back, 3 bases at V and 3 bases at J, with 12 bases in the middle. CDR3 sequence reads: CASSFRLGDYEQYF. CDR3 in DNA: TGTGCCAGCAGTTTCCGCCTGGGCGACTACGAGCAGTACTTC.

The rearrangement uses TRBV5-1 and TRBJ2-5; 9 bases are a match to TRBD1. The junction had 30 bases not matched to a gene; V was cut back by 4 bases and J by 2 bases. The CDR3 covers 23 residues. Germline loops: CDR1 SGHRS, CDR2 YFSETQ. CDR3 sequence reads: CASSGPGQGGLFVGSGRQETQYF. CDR3 nucleotides: TGCGCCAGCAGCGGACCGGGACAGGGAGGTCTGTTCGTCGGAAGTGGCCGACAAGAGACCCAGTACTTC.

The CDR3 protein is CASSYPRGEQFF. The CDR3 DNA follows: TGTGCCAGCAGCTACCCCCGAGGGGAGCAGTTCTTC. The chain couples TRBV7-2 to TRBJ2-1, with D tentatively TRBD2 (5 bases). Germline values: CDR1 SGHTA, CDR2 FQGNSA. Trimming took 4 bases from V and 10 from J, leaving 11 bases between them. There are 12 residues in the CDR3.

The chain links TRBV18 to TRBJ2-7; unclear D gene. V was clipped by 3 bases and J by 5 bases, with 8 bases between them. This CDR3 has 12 residues. Germline V CDR1 and CDR2: KGHSH, LQKENI. The CDR3 DNA reads as TGTGCCAGCTCACCCCTCGGTGACGAGCAGTACTTC. It codes for CASSPLGDEQYF. Full variable domain (remainder filled in from reference TRBV18 and TRBJ2-7): NAGVMQNPRHLVRRRGQEARLRCSPMKGHSHVYWYRQLPEEGLKFMVYLQKENIIDESGMPKERFSAEFPKEGPSILRIQQVVRGDSAAYFCASSPLGDEQYFGPGTRLTVT.

The V call is TRBV7-4, the J call TRBJ2-7; no definite D call. This CDR3 is 13 amino acids long. Trimming stripped 3 bases from V and 3 bases from J, with 9 bases between. Germline loops: CDR1 SGHVT, CDR2 SQSDAQ. In nucleotides, the CDR3 is TGTGCCAGCAGCTTTTCTTATTTCTACGAGCAGTACTTC. Amino acids: CASSFSYFYEQYF.

The chain carries TRBV19 and TRBJ2-3, with TRBD2 as a possible D gene (6 bases). The CDR3 is 14 amino acids. Germline loops: CDR1 LNHDA, CDR2 SQIVND (reference sequence). V was shortened by 3 bases and J by 4 bases, with 11 bases between the two germline ends. CDR3 sequence reads: CASSMGGIADTQYF. In nucleotides, the CDR3 is TGTGCCAGTAGTATGGGGGGAATCGCAGATACGCAGTATTTT. Drawing the rest from reference TRBV19 and TRBJ2-3, the complete variable domain is DGGITQSPKYLFRKEGQNVTLSCEQNLNHDAMYWYRQDPGQGLRLIYYSQIVNDFQKGDIAEGYSVSREKKESFPLTVTSAQKNPTAFYLCASSMGGIADTQYFGPGTRLTVL.

This chain connects TRBV5-6 to TRBJ1-2, with 8 positions matching TRBD1. Per germline, CDR1 SGHDT and CDR2 YYEEEE. The CDR3 consists of 14 residues. V gave up 0 bases and J gave up 5 bases; unmatched junction bases: 3. The CDR3 loop reads CASSLGQGRYGYTF. The DNA for the CDR3 is TGTGCCAGCAGCTTGGGACAGGGGAGGTATGGCTACACCTTC.